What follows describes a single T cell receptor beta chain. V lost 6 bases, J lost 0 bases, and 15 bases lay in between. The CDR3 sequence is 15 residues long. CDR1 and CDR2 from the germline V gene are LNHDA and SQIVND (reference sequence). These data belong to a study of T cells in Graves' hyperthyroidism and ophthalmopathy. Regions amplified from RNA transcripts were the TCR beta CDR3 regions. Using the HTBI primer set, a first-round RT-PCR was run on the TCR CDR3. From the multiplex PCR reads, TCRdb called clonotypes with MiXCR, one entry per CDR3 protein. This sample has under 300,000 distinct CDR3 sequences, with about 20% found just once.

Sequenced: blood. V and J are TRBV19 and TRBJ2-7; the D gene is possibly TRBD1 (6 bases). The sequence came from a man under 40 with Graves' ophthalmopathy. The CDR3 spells CASSNGQTVSYEQYF. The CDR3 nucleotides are TGTGCCAGTAGCAATGGACAGACCGTCTCCTACGAGCAGTACTTC.